This TCR beta chain stems from a study of PD-1 blockade in classical Hodgkin lymphoma. General observations from the study: According to reports, newly diagnosed patients had lower baseline TCR diversity than healthy donors, and relapsed/refractory patients had lower baseline TCR diversity still. Baseline diversity was lower in partial responders and progressors than complete responders. Patients starting nivolumab less than 1 year after ASCT had lower diversity and were excluded from later analyses.

Worth noting for this clone: Its specificity is not known.

The CDR3 has 15 residues. V dropped 4 bases and J dropped 4; count of bases not matched to a gene: 9. CDR1 is SGHVS and CDR2 is FNYEAQ in the germline V gene. Relapse after autologous stem cell transplantation occurred in every patient, and brentuximab vedotin exposure varied. Sequencing used immunoSEQ multiplex PCR; TCRdb keeps in-frame clones, though not all of them. Of 60,000 to 65,000 clones in the sample, approximately 88% were seen once. J is TRBJ1-2 and V is TRBV7-6; TRBD1 aligns across 7 bases. Sequencing was performed on peripheral blood mononuclear cells (PBMCs), taken at baseline. This sequence originates from a human donor with classical Hodgkin lymphoma. The CDR3 DNA follows: TGTGCCAGCAGCTCGAGCGGGGCAGGGGGCTATGGCTACACCTTC. Protein sequence: CASSSSGAGGYGYTF.